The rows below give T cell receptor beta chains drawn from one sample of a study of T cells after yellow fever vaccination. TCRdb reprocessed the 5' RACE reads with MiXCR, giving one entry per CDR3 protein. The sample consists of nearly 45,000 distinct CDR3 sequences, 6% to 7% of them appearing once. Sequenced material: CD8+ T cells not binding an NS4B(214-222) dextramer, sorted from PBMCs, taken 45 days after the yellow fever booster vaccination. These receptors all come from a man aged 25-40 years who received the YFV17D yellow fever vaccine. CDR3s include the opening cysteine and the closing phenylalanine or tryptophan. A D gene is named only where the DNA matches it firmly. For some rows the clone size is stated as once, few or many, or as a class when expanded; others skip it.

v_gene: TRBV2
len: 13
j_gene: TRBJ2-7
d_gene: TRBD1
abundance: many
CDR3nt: TGTGCCAGCGCGGGACAGGATCCTTACGAGCAGTACTTC
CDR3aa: CASAGQDPYEQYF

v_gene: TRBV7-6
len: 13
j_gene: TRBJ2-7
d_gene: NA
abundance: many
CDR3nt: TGTGCCAGCAGCTTAGCGGGAGGCCACGAGCAGTACTTC
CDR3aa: CASSLAGGHEQYF

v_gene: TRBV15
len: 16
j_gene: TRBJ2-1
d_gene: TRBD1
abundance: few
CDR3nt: TGTGCCACCAGCAGAGCTAGACAGGGTACCTACAATGAGCAGTTCTTC
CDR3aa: CATSRARQGTYNEQFF

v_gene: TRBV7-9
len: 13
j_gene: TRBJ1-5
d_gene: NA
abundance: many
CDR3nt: TGTGCCAGCAGCCCGGGGGTTGTTCAGCCCCAGCATTTT
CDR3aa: CASSPGVVQPQHF

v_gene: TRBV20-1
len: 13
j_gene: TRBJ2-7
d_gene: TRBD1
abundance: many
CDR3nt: TGCAGTGCTGAACCGGGACAGGGCTACGAGCAGTACTTC
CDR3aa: CSAEPGQGYEQYF

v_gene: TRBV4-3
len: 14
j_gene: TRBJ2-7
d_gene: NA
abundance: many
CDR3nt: TGCGCCAGCAGCCATGAGCAGGACGCAGGCGAGCAGTACTTC
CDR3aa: CASSHEQDAGEQYF

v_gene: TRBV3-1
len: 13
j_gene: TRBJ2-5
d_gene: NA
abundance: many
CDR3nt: TGTGCCAGCAGCCGACCTTCCAAGTTGACCCAGTACTTC
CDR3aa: CASSRPSKLTQYF

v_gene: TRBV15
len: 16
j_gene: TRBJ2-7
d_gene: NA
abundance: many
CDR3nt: TGTGCCACCAGCAGTTTAGGCGCGAAAGTCGGTTCCGAGCAGTACTTC
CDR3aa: CATSSLGAKVGSEQYF

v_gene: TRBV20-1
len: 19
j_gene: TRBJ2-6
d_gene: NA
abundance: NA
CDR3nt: TGCAGTGCTAGAGTGAATGGAGCGGAAATTACCTCTGGGGCCAACGTCCTGACTTTC
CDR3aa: CSARVNGAEITSGANVLTF

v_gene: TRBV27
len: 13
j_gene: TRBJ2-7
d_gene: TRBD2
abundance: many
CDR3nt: TGTGCCAGCAGTGGGGGGGTTCTGGACGAGCAGTACTTC
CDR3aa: CASSGGVLDEQYF

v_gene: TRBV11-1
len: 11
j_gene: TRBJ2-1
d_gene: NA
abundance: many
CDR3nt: TGTGCCAGCAGGAGCGGCAATGAGCAGTTCTTC
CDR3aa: CASRSGNEQFF

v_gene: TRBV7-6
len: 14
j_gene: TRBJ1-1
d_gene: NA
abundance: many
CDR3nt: TGTGCCAGCAGCCCATTTCAATCGAACACTGAAGCTTTCTTT
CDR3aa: CASSPFQSNTEAFF

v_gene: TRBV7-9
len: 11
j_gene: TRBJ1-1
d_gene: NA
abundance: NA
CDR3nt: TGTGCCAGCAGCTTCGGGCAGGATGCTTTCTTT
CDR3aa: CASSFGQDAFF

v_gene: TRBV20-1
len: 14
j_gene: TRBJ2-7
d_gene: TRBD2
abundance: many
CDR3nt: TGCAGTGCCCCGGGACTAGCGGTTACCTACGAGCAGTACTTC
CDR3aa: CSAPGLAVTYEQYF

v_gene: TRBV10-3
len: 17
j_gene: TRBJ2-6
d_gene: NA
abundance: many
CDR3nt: TGTGCCATCAGTGGGGTGGAGCGCTACTCTGGGGCCAACGTCCTGACTTTC
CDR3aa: CAISGVERYSGANVLTF

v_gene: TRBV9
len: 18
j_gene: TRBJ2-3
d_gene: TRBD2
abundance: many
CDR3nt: TGTGCCAGCAGCGTAACTACTGGGACTAGCGGATCCACAGATACGCAGTATTTT
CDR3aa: CASSVTTGTSGSTDTQYF

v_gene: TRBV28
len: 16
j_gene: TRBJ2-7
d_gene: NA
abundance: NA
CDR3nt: TGTGCCAGCAGTCCTGGGCTGAACACCGTCTCCTACGAGCAGTACTTC
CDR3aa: CASSPGLNTVSYEQYF

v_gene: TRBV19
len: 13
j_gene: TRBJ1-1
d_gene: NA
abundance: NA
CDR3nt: TGTGCCAGTAGAAAGACAGGGAACACTGAAGCTTTCTTT
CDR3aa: CASRKTGNTEAFF

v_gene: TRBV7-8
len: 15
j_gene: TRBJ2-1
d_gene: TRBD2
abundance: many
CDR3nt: TGTGCCAGCAGCCCAGGGACTAGCGGGAGTCGGGAGCAGTTCTTC
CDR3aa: CASSPGTSGSREQFF

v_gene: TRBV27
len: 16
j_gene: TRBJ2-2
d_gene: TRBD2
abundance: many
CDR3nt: TGTGCCAGCAGTTTACTAGCGGGAGGGGGCACCGGGGAGCTGTTTTTT
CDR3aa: CASSLLAGGGTGELFF

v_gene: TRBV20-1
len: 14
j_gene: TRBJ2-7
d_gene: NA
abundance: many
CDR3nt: TGCAGTGCTAGAGATCGCCAGAGAGTAGTCGAGCAGTACTTC
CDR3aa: CSARDRQRVVEQYF

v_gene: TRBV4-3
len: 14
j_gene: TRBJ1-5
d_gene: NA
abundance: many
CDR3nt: TGCGCCAGCAGCCAATTACCCCATAATCAGCCCCAGCATTTT
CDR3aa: CASSQLPHNQPQHF

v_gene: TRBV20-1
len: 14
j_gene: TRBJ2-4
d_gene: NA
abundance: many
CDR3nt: TGCAGTGCTGAGGCGGACTTCTTTCGGAACATTCAGTACTTC
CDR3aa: CSAEADFFRNIQYF

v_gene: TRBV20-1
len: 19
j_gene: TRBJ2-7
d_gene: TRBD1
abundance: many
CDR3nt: TGCAGTGCTAGCCGCCCAAGACAGGGGCCAGGAGACCGCTCCTACGAGCAGTACTTC
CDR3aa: CSASRPRQGPGDRSYEQYF

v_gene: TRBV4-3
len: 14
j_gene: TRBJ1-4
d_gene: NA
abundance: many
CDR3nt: TGCGCCAGCAGTCAAAAGGGGCATAATGAAAAACTGTTTTTT
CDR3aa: CASSQKGHNEKLFF

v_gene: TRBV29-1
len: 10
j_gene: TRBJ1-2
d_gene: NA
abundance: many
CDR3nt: TGCAGCGTTGAAGGGCTTGGCTACACCTTC
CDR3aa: CSVEGLGYTF

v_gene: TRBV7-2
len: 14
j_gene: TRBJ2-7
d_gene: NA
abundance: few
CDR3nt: TGTGCCAGCAGCTTTCGACTTTTAGAGGACGAGCAGTACTTC
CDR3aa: CASSFRLLEDEQYF

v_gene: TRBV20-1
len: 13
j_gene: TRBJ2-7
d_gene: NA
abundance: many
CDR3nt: TGCAGTGCTAGGACAGGAGACTCCTACGAGCAGTACTTC
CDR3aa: CSARTGDSYEQYF

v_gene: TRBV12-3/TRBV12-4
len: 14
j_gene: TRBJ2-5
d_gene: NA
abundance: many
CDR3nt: TGTGCCAGCAGTTTAGCTTCTCTAGCGGAGACCCAGTACTTC
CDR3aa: CASSLASLAETQYF

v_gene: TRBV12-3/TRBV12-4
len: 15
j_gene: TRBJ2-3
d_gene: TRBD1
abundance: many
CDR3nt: TGTGCCAGCAGTTTAGGACAGGGACACACAGATACGCAGTATTTT
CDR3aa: CASSLGQGHTDTQYF

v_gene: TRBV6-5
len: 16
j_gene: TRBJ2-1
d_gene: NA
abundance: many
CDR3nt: TGTGCCAGCAGCTCCGGGACCAATTACCTGAACAATGAGCAGTTCTTC
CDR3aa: CASSSGTNYLNNEQFF

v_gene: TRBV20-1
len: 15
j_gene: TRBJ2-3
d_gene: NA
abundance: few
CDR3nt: TGCAGTGCTAGGGCAGGCGGGGAGGTTCCTGATACGCAGTATTTT
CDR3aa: CSARAGGEVPDTQYF

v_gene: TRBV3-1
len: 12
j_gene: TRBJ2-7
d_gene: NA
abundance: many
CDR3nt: TGTGCCAGCAGCGCCCGGGCGGGCGAGCAGTACTTC
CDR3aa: CASSARAGEQYF

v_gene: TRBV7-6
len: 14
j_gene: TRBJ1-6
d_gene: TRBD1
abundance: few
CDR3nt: TGTGCCAGCAGCCGGGGACAGGGGAATTCACCCCTCCACTTT
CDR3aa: CASSRGQGNSPLHF

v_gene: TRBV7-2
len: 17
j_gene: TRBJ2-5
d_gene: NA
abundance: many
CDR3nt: TGTGCCAGCAGCTCGACCCTCGGACGGCTGTACCAAGAGACCCAGTACTTC
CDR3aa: CASSSTLGRLYQETQYF

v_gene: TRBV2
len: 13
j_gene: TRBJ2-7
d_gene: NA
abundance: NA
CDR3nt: TGTGCCAGCGGGGCGGGCTACCCCCCCGAGCAGTACTTC
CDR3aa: CASGAGYPPEQYF

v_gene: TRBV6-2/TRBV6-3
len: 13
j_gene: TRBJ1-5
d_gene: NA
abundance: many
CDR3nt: TGTGCCAGCAGTCTCCAGGGGATTCAGCCCCAGCATTTT
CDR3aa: CASSLQGIQPQHF

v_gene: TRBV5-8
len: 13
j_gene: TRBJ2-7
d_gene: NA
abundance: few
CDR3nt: TGTGCCAGCAGCTCGGACTATAATTACGAGCAGTACTTC
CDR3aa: CASSSDYNYEQYF

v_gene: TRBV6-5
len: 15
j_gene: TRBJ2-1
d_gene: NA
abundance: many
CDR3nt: TGTGCCAGCAGTTATTACGGGAGCTCCTACAATGAGCAGTTCTTC
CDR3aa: CASSYYGSSYNEQFF

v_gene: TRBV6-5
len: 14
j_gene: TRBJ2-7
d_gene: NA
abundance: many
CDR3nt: TGTGCCAGCAGTTCCCGGGGCTCCTATGGCGAGCAGTACTTC
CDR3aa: CASSSRGSYGEQYF

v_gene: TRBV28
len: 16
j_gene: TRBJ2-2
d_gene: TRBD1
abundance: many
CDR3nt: TGTGCCAGCAGTTTCCTGGGACAGGGGAAGGCCGGGGAGCTGTTTTTT
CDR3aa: CASSFLGQGKAGELFF

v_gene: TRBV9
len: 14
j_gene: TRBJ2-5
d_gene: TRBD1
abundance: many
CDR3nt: TGTGCCAGCAGTTACGACAGGGACAAAGAGACCCAGTACTTC
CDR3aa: CASSYDRDKETQYF

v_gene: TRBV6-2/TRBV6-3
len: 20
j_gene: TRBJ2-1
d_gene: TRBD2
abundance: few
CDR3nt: TGTGCCAGCAGTTACGGACCGGGACTAGCGGGAGGGCCGAGATACAATGAGCAGTTCTTC
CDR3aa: CASSYGPGLAGGPRYNEQFF

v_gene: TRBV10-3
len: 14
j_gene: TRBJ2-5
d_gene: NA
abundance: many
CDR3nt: TGTGCCATCAGTGAGGAGCGCGTCCAAGAGACCCAGTACTTC
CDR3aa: CAISEERVQETQYF

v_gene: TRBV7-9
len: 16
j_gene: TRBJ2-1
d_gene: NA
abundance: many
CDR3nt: TGTGCCAGCAGCGCTATTGACAGGATCTCCTACAATGAGCAGTTCTTC
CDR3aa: CASSAIDRISYNEQFF

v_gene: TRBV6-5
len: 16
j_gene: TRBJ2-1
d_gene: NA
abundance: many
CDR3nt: TGTGCCAGCTTACCCGGTTTCTTCAGCGAGGGGAATGAGCAGTTCTTC
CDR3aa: CASLPGFFSEGNEQFF